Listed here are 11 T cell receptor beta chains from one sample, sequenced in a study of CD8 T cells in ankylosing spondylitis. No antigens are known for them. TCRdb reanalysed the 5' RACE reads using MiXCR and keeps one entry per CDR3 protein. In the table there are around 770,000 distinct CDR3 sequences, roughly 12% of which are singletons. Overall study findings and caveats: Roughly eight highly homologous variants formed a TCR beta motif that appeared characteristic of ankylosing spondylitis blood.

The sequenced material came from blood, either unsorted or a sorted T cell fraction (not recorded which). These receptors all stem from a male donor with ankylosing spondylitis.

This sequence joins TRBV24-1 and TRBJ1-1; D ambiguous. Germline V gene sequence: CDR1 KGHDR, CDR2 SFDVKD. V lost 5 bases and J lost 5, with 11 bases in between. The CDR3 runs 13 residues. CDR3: CATSGPGGTEAFF. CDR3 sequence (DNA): TGTGCCACCAGTGGCCCAGGTGGAACTGAAGCTTTCTTT.

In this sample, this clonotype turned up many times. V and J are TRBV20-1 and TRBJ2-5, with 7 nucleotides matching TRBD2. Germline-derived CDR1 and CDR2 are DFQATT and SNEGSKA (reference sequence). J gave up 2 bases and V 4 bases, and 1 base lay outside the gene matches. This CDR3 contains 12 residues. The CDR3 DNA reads TGCAGTGCTACTAGCGGACAAGAGACCCAGTACTTC. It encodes CSATSGQETQYF.

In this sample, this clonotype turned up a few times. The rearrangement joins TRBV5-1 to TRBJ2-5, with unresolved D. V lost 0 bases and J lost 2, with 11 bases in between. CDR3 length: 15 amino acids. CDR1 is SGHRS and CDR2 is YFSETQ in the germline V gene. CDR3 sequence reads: CASSLEGTLQETQYF. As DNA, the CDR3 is TGCGCCAGCAGCTTGGAAGGCACCTTACAAGAGACCCAGTACTTC.

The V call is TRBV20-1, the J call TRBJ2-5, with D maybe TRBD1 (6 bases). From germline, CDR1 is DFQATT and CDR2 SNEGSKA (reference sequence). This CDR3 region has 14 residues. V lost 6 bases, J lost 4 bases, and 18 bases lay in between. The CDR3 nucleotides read TGCAGTGCCGAAAGGGGGTGGGGGTCAGAGACCCAGTACTTC. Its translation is CSAERGWGSETQYF.

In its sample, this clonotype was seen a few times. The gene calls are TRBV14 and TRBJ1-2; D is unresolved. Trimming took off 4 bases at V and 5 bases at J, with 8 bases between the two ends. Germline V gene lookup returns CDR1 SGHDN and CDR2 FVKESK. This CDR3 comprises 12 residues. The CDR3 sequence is CASSPGFYGYTF. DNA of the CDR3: TGTGCCAGCAGCCCGGGGTTTTATGGCTACACCTTC.

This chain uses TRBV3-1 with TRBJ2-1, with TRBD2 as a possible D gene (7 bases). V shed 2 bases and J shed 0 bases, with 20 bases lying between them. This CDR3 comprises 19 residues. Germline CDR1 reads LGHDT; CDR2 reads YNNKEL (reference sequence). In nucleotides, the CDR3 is TGTGCCAGCAGCCAACCCCGGGGGGCCGGGGGGCACTCCTACAATGAGCAGTTCTTC. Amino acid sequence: CASSQPRGAGGHSYNEQFF.

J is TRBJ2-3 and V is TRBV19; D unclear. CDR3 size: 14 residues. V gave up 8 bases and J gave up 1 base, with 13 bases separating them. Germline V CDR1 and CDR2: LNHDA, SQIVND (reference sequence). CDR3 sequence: CASSAWRRTDTQYF. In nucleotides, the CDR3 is TGTGCCAGTTCTGCGTGGCGTCGCACAGATACGCAGTATTTT.

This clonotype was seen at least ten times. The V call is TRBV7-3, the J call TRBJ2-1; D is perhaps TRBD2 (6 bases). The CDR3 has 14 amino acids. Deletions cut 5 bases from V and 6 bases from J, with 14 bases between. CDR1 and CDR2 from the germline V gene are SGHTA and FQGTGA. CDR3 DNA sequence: TGTGCCAGCAGCCCGCAACTAGCAAGCAATGAGCAGTTCTTC. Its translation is CASSPQLASNEQFF.

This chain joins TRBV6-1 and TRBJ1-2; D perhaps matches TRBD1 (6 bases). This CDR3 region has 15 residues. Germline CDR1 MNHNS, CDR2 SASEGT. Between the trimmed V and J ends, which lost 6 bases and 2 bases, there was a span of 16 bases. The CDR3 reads CASSDQGTGNYGYTF. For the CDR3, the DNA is TGTGCCAGCAGCGATCAGGGCACAGGGAACTATGGCTACACCTTC.

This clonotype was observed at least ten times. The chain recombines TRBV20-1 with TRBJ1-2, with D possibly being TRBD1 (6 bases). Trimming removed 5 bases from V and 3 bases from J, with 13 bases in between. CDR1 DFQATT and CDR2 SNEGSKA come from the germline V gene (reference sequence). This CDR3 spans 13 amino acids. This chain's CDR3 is CSAQRQAYYGYTF. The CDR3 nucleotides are TGCAGTGCTCAGAGACAGGCGTACTATGGCTACACCTTC.

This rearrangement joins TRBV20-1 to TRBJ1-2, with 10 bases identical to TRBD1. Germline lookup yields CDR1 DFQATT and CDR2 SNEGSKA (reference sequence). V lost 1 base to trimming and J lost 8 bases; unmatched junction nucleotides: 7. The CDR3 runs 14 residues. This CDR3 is CSARGRQGARGYTF. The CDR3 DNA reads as TGCAGTGCTAGAGGGAGACAGGGGGCTCGGGGCTACACCTTC.